The present T cell receptor beta chain was sequenced within a study of T cells expressing NK-cell markers. Overall study: Cells sorted as CD3+CD56+NKG2C+, CD3+CD56+NKG2C- and CD3+CD56-NKG2C+ T cells supplied the TCR beta repertoires. Study observations and caveats: These clonotypes, the leaders elsewhere, also led the CD3+CD56-NKG2C+ fraction in several donors. Each of 6 or 7 donors carried dominant NKG2C+ clonotypes accounting for roughly 1.0-7.5% of CD8+ T cells.

Germline assignment: CDR1 LGHDT and CDR2 YNNKEL (reference sequence). The CDR3 covers 14 residues. As the method of synthesis, 5'RACE template switching with UMIs yielded TCR beta cDNA. From the 5' RACE reads, TCRdb lists one entry per CDR3 protein and no DNA. The sample table sets out 550,000 to 600,000 distinct CDR3 sequences. As for this clonotype: What it binds is not known.

This TCR was recovered from a man between 18 and 29 years old in good health. Sequences were obtained from blood T cells: a sorted CD56 or NKG2C T cell subset, CD4+ or CD8+ T cells, or bulk PBMC T cells (not recorded which). V gene TRBV3-1 combines with J gene TRBJ2-1; the D call from TCRdb, TRBD1, cannot be confirmed without DNA. CDR3 residues: CASAPGQGRNEQFF.